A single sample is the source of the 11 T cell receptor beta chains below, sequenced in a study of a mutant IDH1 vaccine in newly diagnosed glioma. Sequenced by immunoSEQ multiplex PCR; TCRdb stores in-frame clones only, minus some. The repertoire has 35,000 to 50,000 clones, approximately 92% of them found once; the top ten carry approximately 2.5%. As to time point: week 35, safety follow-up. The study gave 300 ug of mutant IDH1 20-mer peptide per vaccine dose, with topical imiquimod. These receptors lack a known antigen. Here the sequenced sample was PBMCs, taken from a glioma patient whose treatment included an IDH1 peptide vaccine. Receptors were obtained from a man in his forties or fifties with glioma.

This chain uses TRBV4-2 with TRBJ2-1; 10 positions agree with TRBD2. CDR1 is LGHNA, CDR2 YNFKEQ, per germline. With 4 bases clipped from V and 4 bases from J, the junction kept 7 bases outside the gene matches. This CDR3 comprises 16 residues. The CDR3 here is CASSPLVAGGYNEQFF. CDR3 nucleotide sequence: TGTGCCAGCAGCCCCTTGGTAGCGGGGGGATACAATGAGCAGTTCTTC.

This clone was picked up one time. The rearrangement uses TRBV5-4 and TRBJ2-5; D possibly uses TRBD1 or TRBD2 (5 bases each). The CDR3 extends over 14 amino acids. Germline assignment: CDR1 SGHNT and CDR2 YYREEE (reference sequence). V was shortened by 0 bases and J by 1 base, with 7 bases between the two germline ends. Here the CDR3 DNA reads TGTGCCAGCAGCTTGGGAGGGGCCCAAGAGACCCAGTACTTC. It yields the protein CASSLGGAQETQYF.

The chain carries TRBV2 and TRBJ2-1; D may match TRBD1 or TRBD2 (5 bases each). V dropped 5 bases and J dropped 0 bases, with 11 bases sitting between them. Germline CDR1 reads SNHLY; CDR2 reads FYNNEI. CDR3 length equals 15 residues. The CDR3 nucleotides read TGTGCCAGCAGTCCCCAGGGAGTCTCCTACAATGAGCAGTTCTTC. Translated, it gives CASSPQGVSYNEQFF.

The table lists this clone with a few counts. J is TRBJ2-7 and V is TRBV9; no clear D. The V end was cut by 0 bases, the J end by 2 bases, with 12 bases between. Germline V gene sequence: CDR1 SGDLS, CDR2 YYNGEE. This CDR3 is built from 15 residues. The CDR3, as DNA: TGTGCCAGCAGCGTAGACCTGGGAAGGGCCTACGAGCAGTACTTC. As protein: CASSVDLGRAYEQYF. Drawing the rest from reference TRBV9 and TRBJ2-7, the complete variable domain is DSGVTQTPKHLITATGQRVTLRCSPRSGDLSVYWYQQSLDQGLQFLIQYYNGEERAKGNILERFSAQQFPDLHSELNLSSLELGDSALYFCASSVDLGRAYEQYFGPGTRLTVT.

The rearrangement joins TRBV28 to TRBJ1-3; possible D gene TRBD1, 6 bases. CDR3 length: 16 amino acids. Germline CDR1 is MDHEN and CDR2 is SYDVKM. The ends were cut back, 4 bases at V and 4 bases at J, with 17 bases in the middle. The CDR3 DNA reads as TGTGCCAGCAGTTCCCTCAGGGGCCCATCCGGAAACACCATATATTTT. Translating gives CASSSLRGPSGNTIYF.

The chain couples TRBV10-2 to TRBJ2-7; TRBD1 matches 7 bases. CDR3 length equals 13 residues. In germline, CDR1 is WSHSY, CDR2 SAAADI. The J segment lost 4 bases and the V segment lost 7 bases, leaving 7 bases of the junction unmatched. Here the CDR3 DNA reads TGCGCCAGCATCGAGACAGGGCGGTACGAGCAGTACTTC. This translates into CASIETGRYEQYF.

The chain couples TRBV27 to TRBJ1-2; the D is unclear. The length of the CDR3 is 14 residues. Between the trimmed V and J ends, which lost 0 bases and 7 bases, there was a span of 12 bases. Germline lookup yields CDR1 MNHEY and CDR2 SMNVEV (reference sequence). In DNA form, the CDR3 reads TGTGCCAGCAGTTTATCGACCGGGCGGGCTGGCTACACCTTC. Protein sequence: CASSLSTGRAGYTF.

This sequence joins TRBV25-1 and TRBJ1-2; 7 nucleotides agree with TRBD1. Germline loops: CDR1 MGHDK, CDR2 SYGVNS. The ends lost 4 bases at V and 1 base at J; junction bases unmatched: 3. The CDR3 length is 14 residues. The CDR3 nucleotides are TGTGCCAGCAGTGCCCACAGGGGTAACTATGGCTACACCTTC. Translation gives CASSAHRGNYGYTF.

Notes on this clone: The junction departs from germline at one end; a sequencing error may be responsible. In nucleotides, the CDR3 is TGTGCTAGCACCGTGAGACAGGGCTACCAAGAGACCCAGTACTTC. This codes for CASTVRQGYQETQYF. This chain links TRBV7-7 with TRBJ2-5; 7 bases are a match to TRBD1. Germline V gene sequence: CDR1 SSHAT, CDR2 FNYEAQ (reference sequence). The CDR3 contains 15 residues.

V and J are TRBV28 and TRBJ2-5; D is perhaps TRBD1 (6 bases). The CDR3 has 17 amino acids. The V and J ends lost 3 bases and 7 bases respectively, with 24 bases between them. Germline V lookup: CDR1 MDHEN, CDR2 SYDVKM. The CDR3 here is CASSLSPGQGGPGTQYF. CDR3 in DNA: TGTGCCAGCAGTTTGAGTCCTGGGCAAGGGGGTCCCGGGACCCAGTACTTC.

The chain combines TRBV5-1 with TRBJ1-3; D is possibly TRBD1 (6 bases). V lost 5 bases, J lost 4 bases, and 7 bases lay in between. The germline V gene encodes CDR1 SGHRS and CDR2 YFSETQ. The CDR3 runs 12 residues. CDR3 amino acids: CASSDRGNTIYF. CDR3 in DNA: TGCGCCAGCAGTGACAGGGGAAACACCATATATTTT. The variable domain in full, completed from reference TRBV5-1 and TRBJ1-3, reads KAGVTQTPRYLIKTRGQQVTLSCSPISGHRSVSWYQQTPGQGLQFLFEYFSETQRNKGNFPGRFSGRQFSNSRSEMNVSTLELGDSALYLCASSDRGNTIYFGEGSWLTVV.